This T cell receptor beta chain was observed in a study of sequential checkpoint blockade in melanoma. On the study more broadly: Randomization was 1:1 between first-line nivolumab→ipilimumab and ipilimumab→nivolumab. Maintenance nivolumab came after either treatment sequence.

As to treatment: randomized to nivolumab then ipilimumab (arm A) or the reverse (arm B). Patients had received no earlier DNA-damaging chemotherapy. From thawed PBMCs, live CD3+CD8+ cells negative for CD19 and CD56 were sorted. Sequencing used immunoSEQ multiplex PCR; TCRdb keeps in-frame clones, though not all of them. The data hold about 12,000 clones, with about 79% observed a single time. Source: CD8+ T cells sorted from blood (inferred from file names), taken from a patient given nivolumab and ipilimumab in sequence. The receptor's source is a human donor with melanoma.

The CDR3 is CASRQGLAGGRFEQYF. CDR3 sequence (DNA): TGTGCCAGCAGACAAGGACTAGCGGGGGGGCGTTTCGAGCAGTACTTC. This chain uses TRBV11-3 with TRBJ2-7, with 15 bases lining up with TRBD2. The CDR3 sequence is 16 residues long. V shed 6 bases and J 6 bases; nucleotides not matched to a gene: 9. The germline gives CDR1 SGHNT, CDR2 YENEEA.